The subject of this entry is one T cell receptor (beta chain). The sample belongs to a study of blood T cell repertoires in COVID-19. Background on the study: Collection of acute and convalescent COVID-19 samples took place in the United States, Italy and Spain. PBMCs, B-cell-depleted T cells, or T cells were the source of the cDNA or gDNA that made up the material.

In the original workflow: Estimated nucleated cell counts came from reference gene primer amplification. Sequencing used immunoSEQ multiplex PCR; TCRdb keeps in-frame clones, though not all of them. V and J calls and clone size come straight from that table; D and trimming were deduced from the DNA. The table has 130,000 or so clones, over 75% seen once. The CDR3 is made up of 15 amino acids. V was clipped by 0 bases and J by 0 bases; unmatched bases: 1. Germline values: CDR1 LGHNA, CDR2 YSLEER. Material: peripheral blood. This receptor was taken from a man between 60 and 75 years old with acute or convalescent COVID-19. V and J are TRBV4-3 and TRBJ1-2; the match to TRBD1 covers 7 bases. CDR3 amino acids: CASSQDGQANYGYTF. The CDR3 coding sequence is TGCGCCAGCAGCCAAGATGGACAGGCTAACTATGGCTACACCTTC.